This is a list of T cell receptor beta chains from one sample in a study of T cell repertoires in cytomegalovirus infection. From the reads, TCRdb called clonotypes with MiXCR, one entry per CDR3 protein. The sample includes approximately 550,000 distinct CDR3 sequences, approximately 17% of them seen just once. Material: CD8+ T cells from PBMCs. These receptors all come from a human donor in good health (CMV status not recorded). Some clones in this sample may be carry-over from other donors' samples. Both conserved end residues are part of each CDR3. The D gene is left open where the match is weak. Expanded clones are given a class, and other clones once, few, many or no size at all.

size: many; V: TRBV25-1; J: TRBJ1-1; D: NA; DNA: TGTGCCAGCAGTGACTCGACAGTGAACACTGAAGCTTTCTTT; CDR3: CASSDSTVNTEAFF
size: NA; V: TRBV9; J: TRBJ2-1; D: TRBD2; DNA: TGTGCCAGCAGCTCTAGCGGGAGGACCTACAATGAGCAGTTCTTC; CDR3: CASSSSGRTYNEQFF
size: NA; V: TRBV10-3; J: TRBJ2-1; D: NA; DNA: TGTGCCATCACCAAGGGCGGCTACTCCTACAATGAGCAGTTCTTC; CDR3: CAITKGGYSYNEQFF
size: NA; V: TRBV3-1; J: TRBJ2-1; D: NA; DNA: TGTGCCAGCAGCCAAGATAGAAACCTCTACAATGAGCAGTTCTTC; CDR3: CASSQDRNLYNEQFF
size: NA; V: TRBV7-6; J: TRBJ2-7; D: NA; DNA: TGTGCCAGCAGCTTAGGAACACATGGGATCGCCTACGAGCAGTACTTC; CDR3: CASSLGTHGIAYEQYF
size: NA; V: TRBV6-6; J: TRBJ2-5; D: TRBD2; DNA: TGTGCCAGCAGCCCAACGATCCGGCGGGAGGGAGTAGAGACCCAGTACTTC; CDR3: CASSPTIRREGVETQYF
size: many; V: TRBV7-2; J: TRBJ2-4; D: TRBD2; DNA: TGTGCCAGCAGCTCCCGGACTAGCGGAAAGTACTTC; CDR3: CASSSRTSGKYF
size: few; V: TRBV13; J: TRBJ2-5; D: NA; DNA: TGTGCCAGCAGCTTATCTGGGTCCGCCCTAGAGACCCAGTACTTC; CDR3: CASSLSGSALETQYF
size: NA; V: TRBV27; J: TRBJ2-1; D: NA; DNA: TGTGCCAGCAGTTTATTTCGGACGGGCTACCCAAATGAGCAGTTCTTC; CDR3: CASSLFRTGYPNEQFF
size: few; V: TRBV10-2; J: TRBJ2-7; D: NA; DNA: TGCGCCAGCAGTTACCAGGGGGGGTCCTACGAGCAGTACTTC; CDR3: CASSYQGGSYEQYF
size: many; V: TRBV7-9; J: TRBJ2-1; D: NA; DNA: TGTGCCAGCAGCGTAAGAAACAGGGAGCTCTACAATGAGCAGTTCTTC; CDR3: CASSVRNRELYNEQFF
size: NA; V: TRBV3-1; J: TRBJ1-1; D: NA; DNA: TGTGCCAGCAGCCAACCTGGACAAACGAACACTGAAGCTTTCTTT; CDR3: CASSQPGQTNTEAFF
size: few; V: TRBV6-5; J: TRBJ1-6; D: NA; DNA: TGTGCCAGCAGCCCCGGGCCACTTTCACCCCTCCACTTT; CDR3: CASSPGPLSPLHF
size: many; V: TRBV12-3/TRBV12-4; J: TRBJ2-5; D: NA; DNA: TGTGCCAGCAGTGATTACGGAGATTCGTTAGAGACCCAGTACTTC; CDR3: CASSDYGDSLETQYF
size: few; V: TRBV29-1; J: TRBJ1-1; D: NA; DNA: TGCAGCACTTTCGGAGTAGGAAGAACTGAAGCTTTCTTT; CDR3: CSTFGVGRTEAFF
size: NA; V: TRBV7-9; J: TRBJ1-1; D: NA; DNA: TGTGCCAGCAGCTTAGAAGGGGCTAGGACTGAAGCTTTCTTT; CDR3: CASSLEGARTEAFF
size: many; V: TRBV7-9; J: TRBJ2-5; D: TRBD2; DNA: TGTGCCAGCAGTTCCCCTGGGAGCGGGGACGAGACCCAGTACTTC; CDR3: CASSSPGSGDETQYF
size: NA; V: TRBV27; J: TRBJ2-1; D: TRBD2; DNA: TGTGCCAGCAGTTACAGAGGACTAGCGGGACGTGAGCAGTTCTTC; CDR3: CASSYRGLAGREQFF
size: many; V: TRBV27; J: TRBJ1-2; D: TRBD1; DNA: TGTGCCAGCAGTTCCCCGGGTGACAGGGACCTCGAGGGCTACACCTTC; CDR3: CASSSPGDRDLEGYTF
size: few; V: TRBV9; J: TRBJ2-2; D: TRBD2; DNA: TGTGCCAGCAGCACCCCGACTAGCGGGAGGGGGAACGGGGAGCTGTTTTTT; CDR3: CASSTPTSGRGNGELFF
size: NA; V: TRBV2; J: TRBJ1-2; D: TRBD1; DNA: TGTGCCAGCAGTGAAGCAGGGGACAGGGTCTATGGCTACACCTTC; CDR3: CASSEAGDRVYGYTF
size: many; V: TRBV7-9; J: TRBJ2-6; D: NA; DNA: TGTGCCAGCAGCTTACTCAGCCCTGGGGCCAACGTCCTGACTTTC; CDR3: CASSLLSPGANVLTF
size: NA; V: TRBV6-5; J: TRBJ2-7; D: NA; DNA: TGTGCCAGCAGCTTGGACTGGGAACTTTCCTACGAGCAGTACTTC; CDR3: CASSLDWELSYEQYF
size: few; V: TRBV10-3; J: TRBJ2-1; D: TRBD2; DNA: TGTGCCATCAGTGAGTCCCTAGCGGGAGTACGCAATGAGCAGTTCTTC; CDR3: CAISESLAGVRNEQFF
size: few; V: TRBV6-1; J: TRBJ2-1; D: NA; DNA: TGTGCCAGCAGCCCCATATCTAGCGCTGAGGACAATGAGCAGTTCTTC; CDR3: CASSPISSAEDNEQFF
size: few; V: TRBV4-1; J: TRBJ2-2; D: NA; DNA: TGCGCCAGCAGCCCCGGGCTAGCGAAGACCGGGGAGCTGTTTTTT; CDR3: CASSPGLAKTGELFF